Listed here are 5 T cell receptor beta chains from one sample, sequenced in a study of CD8 T cells in ankylosing spondylitis. Their antigens remain unidentified. Study conclusions and caveats: Characteristic, it appeared, of ankylosing spondylitis blood was a TCR beta motif of eight highly homologous variants.

TCRdb reprocessed the 5' RACE reads with MiXCR, giving one entry per CDR3 protein. The data contain 470,000 or so distinct CDR3 sequences, roughly 26% of them singletons. Source material: blood, either unsorted or a sorted T cell fraction (not recorded which). These receptors all come from a male donor with ankylosing spondylitis.

V usage is TRBV7-9 and J usage is TRBJ2-1, with TRBD2 matching 8 bases. Germline V CDR1 and CDR2: SEHNR, FQNEAQ (reference sequence). This CDR3 spans 17 amino acids. The trim removed 3 bases at V and 3 bases at J, leaving 10 bases unmatched. The CDR3 DNA follows: TGTGCCAGCAGCTTCATCGGGAGCCTAGCGGGCTACAATGAGCAGTTCTTC. Translating it yields CASSFIGSLAGYNEQFF. The entire variable domain, with the rest obtained from reference TRBV7-9 and TRBJ2-1, is as follows: DTGVSQNPRHKITKRGQNVTFRCDPISEHNRLYWYRQTLGQGPEFLTYFQNEAQLEKSRLLSDRFSAERPKGSFSTLEIQRTEQGDSAMYLCASSFIGSLAGYNEQFFGPGTRLTVL.

The J gene is TRBJ2-3, the V gene TRBV5-1, with TRBD2 matching over 9 bases. Germline lookup yields CDR1 SGHRS and CDR2 YFSETQ. CDR3 length: 16 amino acids. V lost 0 bases and J lost 5; bases outside the gene matches: 7. The CDR3 DNA follows: TGCGCCAGCAGCTTGGTTTTAGCGGGAGTCAGAGATACGCAGTATTTT. This encodes CASSLVLAGVRDTQYF.

The chain recombines TRBV20-1 with TRBJ2-5, with 9 bases lining up with TRBD2. Looked up from germline, CDR1 is DFQATT and CDR2 is SNEGSKA (reference sequence). V was pared by 6 bases and J by 5 bases, with 10 bases of the junction left unmatched. The CDR3 spans 14 residues. CDR3 nucleotides: TGCAGTGCCGTAGCGGGAGCCGGGACGGAGACCCAGTACTTC. It encodes CSAVAGAGTETQYF.

In its sample, this clonotype was seen a few times. The gene calls are TRBV2 and TRBJ2-1; TRBD2 matches 13 bases. CDR1 and CDR2 (germline): SNHLY, FYNNEI. This CDR3 region has 15 residues. V lost 5 bases and J lost 8; bases outside the gene matches: 6. CDR3 loop: CASSPGTSGVHEQFF. The CDR3 nucleotides are TGTGCCAGCAGTCCCGGGACTAGCGGGGTGCATGAGCAGTTCTTC.

This clonotype was counted only a few times. The gene calls are TRBV7-6 and TRBJ1-2, with TRBD1 matching 8 bases. From germline, CDR1 is SGHVS and CDR2 FNYEAQ. Germline trimming cut 5 bases from V and 4 bases from J; bases unmatched to any gene: 18. The CDR3 is made up of 18 amino acids. CDR3 in amino acids: CASSETDRGGGIGYGYTF. The CDR3 coding sequence is TGTGCCAGCAGCGAAACAGACAGGGGTGGAGGGATTGGCTATGGCTACACCTTC.